Listed below are T cell receptor beta chains from one sample, sequenced in a study of cytomegalovirus exposure and HLA in healthy donors. Libraries were prepared by immunoSEQ multiplex PCR; TCRdb keeps only in-frame clonotypes and omits some of them. The table records 100,000 to 150,000 clones, around 83% of them present only once. The specimen sequenced was PBMCs. These receptor sequences come from a woman aged 18-29 years in good health and CMV-seropositive. CDR3s include the opening cysteine and the closing phenylalanine or tryptophan. The order of the fields is V gene, J gene, CDR3 protein.

v_call: TRBV7-6
j_call: TRBJ2-7
cdr3_aa: CASRGTESYEQYF

v_call: TRBV11-2
j_call: TRBJ1-4
cdr3_aa: CASAFGQGAMELFF

v_call: TRBV4-1
j_call: TRBJ2-1
cdr3_aa: CASSQDLAGGREQFF

v_call: TRBV7-9
j_call: TRBJ2-7
cdr3_aa: CASTLRTGGSYEQYF

v_call: TRBV2
j_call: TRBJ2-3
cdr3_aa: CASMRTSGGQDTQYF

v_call: TRBV5-1
j_call: TRBJ1-1
cdr3_aa: CASSSRTGLNTEAFF

v_call: TRBV4-1
j_call: TRBJ1-1
cdr3_aa: CASSQDPGSGTEAFF

v_call: TRBV6-6
j_call: TRBJ1-1
cdr3_aa: CASSLQTGWNTEAFF

v_call: TRBV29-1
j_call: TRBJ1-2
cdr3_aa: CSVAPLLTGADYGYTF

v_call: TRBV7-2
j_call: TRBJ2-4
cdr3_aa: CASSVDRDNIQYF

v_call: TRBV11-3
j_call: TRBJ2-2
cdr3_aa: CASSLRFGSGNTGELFF

v_call: TRBV9
j_call: TRBJ2-1
cdr3_aa: CASSPNPGLATYNEQFF

v_call: TRBV4-1
j_call: TRBJ2-7
cdr3_aa: CASSPVAGADEQYF

v_call: TRBV5-6
j_call: TRBJ2-7
cdr3_aa: CASSYLAEQYF

v_call: TRBV2
j_call: TRBJ2-3
cdr3_aa: CASRARTSGGATDTQYF

v_call: TRBV7-2
j_call: TRBJ2-5
cdr3_aa: CASSSTSGQETQYF

v_call: TRBV4-2
j_call: TRBJ1-4
cdr3_aa: CASSQADRTTNEKLFF

v_call: TRBV4-1
j_call: TRBJ2-4
cdr3_aa: CASSRFRGPENIQYF

v_call: TRBV5-4
j_call: TRBJ2-3
cdr3_aa: CASSLRGTDTQYF

v_call: TRBV27
j_call: TRBJ1-4
cdr3_aa: CASKNSPGDREEKLFF

v_call: TRBV25-1
j_call: TRBJ1-2
cdr3_aa: CASSGGPRPYDYTF

v_call: TRBV7-9
j_call: TRBJ2-3
cdr3_aa: CASSHPREDTQYF

v_call: TRBV2
j_call: TRBJ2-5
cdr3_aa: CASSQDRGLQETQYF

v_call: TRBV7-6
j_call: TRBJ2-3
cdr3_aa: CASSLAEPAGADTQYF

v_call: TRBV19
j_call: TRBJ1-5
cdr3_aa: CASRMVGGNQPQHF

v_call: TRBV6-5
j_call: TRBJ1-4
cdr3_aa: CASSYSGGQVAELFF

v_call: TRBV28
j_call: TRBJ2-4
cdr3_aa: CATYRGGQNIQYF

v_call: TRBV25-1
j_call: TRBJ2-3
cdr3_aa: CASSESTGRDTQYF

v_call: TRBV6-1
j_call: TRBJ1-2
cdr3_aa: CASRPTGANYGYTF

v_call: TRBV12-2
j_call: TRBJ2-7
cdr3_aa: CASPLRLGTGGPYEQYF

v_call: TRBV7-3
j_call: TRBJ2-3
cdr3_aa: CASSELALQGDTQYF

v_call: TRBV20-1
j_call: TRBJ2-1
cdr3_aa: CSARDLSEQFF

v_call: TRBV10-3
j_call: TRBJ1-2
cdr3_aa: CAISRTANYGYTF

v_call: TRBV7-9
j_call: TRBJ2-2
cdr3_aa: CASSPDSYTGELFF

v_call: TRBV5-5
j_call: TRBJ2-7
cdr3_aa: CASSNTSGTYEQYF

v_call: TRBV27
j_call: TRBJ2-7
cdr3_aa: CASSPAGLAGDSYEQYF

v_call: TRBV19
j_call: TRBJ1-4
cdr3_aa: CASSVYRDTGEKLFF

v_call: TRBV4-1
j_call: TRBJ2-7
cdr3_aa: CASSQDKIPWPYEQYF

v_call: TRBV6-1
j_call: TRBJ1-1
cdr3_aa: CASIQRGGNTEAFF

v_call: TRBV5-5
j_call: TRBJ2-7
cdr3_aa: CASSLRGSEQYF

v_call: TRBV5-1
j_call: TRBJ2-7
cdr3_aa: CASAPTRQGVSYEQYF

v_call: TRBV19
j_call: TRBJ2-1
cdr3_aa: CASSIGLILSNEQFF

v_call: TRBV7-9
j_call: TRBJ2-5
cdr3_aa: CASSLGTAEETQYF

v_call: TRBV19
j_call: TRBJ2-3
cdr3_aa: CASSVPGTGDLTDTQYF